This T cell receptor beta chain was captured by sequencing in a study of cytomegalovirus exposure and HLA in healthy donors. Trimming pared 0 bases from V and 7 bases from J, leaving 18 bases between. This CDR3 is 16 amino acids long. In germline, CDR1 is KGHSY, CDR2 FQNENV. To note about this clone: What it recognizes is unknown.

Study results and limitations: Presence/absence results assume similar sequencing depth per donor, which may not hold. Several V segments, TRBV6-2 and TRBV6-3 among them, could not be told apart and were dropped.

This PCR relied on a set of 60 Vbeta primers and 13 Jbeta primers. Data came from immunoSEQ multiplex PCR; TCRdb stores just in-frame clones and leaves some out. The repertoire has 200,000 to 250,000 clones, 75% to 80% of them found once; the top ten carry around 2%. V usage is TRBV16 and J usage is TRBJ2-5, with D possibly being TRBD1 (7 bases). This receptor was identified in a man aged 18 to 30 in good health and CMV-seronegative. Material: PBMCs. The CDR3 nucleotides read TGTGCCAGCAGCCAATCGGCGGGACAGTCCTCGGTGACCCAGTACTTC. This encodes CASSQSAGQSSVTQYF.